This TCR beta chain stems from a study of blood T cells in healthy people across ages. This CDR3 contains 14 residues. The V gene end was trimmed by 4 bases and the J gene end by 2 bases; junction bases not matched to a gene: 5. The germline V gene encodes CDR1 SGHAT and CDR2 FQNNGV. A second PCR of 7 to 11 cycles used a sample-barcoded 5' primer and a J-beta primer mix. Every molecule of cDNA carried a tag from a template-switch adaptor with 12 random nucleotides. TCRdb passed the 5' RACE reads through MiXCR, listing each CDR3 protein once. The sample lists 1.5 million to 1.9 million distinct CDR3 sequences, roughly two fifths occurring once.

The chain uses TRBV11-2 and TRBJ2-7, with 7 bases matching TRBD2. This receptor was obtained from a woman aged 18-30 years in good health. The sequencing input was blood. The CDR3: CASSWGGLTYEQYF. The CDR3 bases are TGTGCCAGCAGCTGGGGGGGACTAACCTACGAGCAGTACTTC.